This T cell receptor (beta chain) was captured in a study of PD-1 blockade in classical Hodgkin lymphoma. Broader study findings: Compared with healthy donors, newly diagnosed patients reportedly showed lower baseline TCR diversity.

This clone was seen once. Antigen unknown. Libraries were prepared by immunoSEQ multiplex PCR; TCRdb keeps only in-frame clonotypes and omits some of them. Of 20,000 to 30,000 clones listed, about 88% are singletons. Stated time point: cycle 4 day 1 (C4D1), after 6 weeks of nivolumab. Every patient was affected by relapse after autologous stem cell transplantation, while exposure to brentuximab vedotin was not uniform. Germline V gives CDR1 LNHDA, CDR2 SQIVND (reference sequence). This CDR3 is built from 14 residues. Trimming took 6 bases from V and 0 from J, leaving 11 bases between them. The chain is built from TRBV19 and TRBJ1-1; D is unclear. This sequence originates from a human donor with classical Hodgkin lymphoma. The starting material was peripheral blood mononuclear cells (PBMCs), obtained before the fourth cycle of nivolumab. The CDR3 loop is CASRVGRVNTEAFF. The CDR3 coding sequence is TGTGCCAGTAGGGTAGGGAGGGTGAACACTGAAGCTTTCTTT. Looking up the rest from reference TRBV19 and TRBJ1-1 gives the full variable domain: DGGITQSPKYLFRKEGQNVTLSCEQNLNHDAMYWYRQDPGQGLRLIYYSQIVNDFQKGDIAEGYSVSREKKESFPLTVTSAQKNPTAFYLCASRVGRVNTEAFFGQGTRLTVV.